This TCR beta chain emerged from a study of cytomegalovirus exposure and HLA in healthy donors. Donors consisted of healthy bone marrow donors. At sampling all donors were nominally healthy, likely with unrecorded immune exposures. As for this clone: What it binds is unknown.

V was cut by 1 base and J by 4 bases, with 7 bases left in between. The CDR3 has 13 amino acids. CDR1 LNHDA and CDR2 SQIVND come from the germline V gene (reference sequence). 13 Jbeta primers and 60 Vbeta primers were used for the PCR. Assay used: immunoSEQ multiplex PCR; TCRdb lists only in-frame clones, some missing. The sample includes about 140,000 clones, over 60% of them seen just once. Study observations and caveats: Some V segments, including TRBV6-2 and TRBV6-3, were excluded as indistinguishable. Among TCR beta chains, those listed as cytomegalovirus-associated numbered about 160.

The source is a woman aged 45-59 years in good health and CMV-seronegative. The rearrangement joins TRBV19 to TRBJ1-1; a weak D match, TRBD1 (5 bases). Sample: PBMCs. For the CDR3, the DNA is TGTGCCAGTAGTATAGTTAGGGGCACTGAAGCTTTCTTT. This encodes CASSIVRGTEAFF. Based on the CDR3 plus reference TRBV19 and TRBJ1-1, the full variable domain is DGGITQSPKYLFRKEGQNVTLSCEQNLNHDAMYWYRQDPGQGLRLIYYSQIVNDFQKGDIAEGYSVSREKKESFPLTVTSAQKNPTAFYLCASSIVRGTEAFFGQGTRLTVV.